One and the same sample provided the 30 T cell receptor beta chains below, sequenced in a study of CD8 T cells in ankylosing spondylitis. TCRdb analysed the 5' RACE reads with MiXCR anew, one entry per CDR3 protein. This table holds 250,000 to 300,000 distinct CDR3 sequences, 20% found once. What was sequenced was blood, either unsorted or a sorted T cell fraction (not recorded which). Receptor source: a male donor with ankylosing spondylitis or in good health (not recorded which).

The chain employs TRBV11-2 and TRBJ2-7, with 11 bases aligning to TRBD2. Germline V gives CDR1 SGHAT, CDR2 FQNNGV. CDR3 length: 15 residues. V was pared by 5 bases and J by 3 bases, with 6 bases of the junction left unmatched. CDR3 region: CASSLLAGDLYEQYV. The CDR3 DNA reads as TGTGCCAGCAGCCTACTAGCGGGAGATCTCTACGAGCAGTACGTC.

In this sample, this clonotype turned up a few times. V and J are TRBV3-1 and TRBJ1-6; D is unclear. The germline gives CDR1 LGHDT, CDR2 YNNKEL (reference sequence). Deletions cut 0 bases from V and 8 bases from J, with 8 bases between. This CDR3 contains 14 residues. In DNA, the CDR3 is TGTGCCAGCAGCCAAGATTGGCGGGATTCACCCCTCCACTTT. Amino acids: CASSQDWRDSPLHF.

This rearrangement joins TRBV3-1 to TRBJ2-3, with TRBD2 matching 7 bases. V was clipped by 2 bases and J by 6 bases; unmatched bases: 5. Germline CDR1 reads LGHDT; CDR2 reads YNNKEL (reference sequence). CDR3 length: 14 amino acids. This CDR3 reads CASSQLGGTDTQYF. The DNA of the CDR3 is TGTGCCAGCAGCCAACTCGGGGGGACGGATACGCAGTATTTT.

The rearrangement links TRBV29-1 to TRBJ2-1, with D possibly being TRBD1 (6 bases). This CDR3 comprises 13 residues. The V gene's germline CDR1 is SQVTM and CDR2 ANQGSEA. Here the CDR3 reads CRVTGSSYNEQFF. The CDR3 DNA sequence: TGCAGGGTAACAGGGAGCTCCTACAATGAGCAGTTCTTC.

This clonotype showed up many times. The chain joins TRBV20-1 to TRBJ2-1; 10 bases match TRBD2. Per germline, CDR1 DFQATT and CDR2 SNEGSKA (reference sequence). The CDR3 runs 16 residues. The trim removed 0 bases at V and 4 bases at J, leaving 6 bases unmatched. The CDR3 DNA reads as TGCAGTGCTAGAGACCCAACTAGCGGGGCATACAATGAGCAGTTCTTC. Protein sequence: CSARDPTSGAYNEQFF.

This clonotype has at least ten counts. The CDR3 DNA reads TGTGCCAGCAGCTTGGGGGTCCCCAATCAGCCCCAGCATTTT. It yields the protein CASSLGVPNQPQHF. V is TRBV5-7 and J is TRBJ1-5, with unresolved D. TRBV5-7 is an ORF, and what it does is uncertain. The CDR3 is made up of 14 amino acids. Trimming pared 0 bases from V and 3 bases from J, leaving 7 bases between.

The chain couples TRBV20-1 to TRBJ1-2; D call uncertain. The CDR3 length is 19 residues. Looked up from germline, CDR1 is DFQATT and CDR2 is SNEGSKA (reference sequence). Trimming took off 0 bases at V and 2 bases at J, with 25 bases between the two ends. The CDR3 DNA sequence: TGCAGTGCTAGAGAATTGGCTGTCGGTGCGACCGAGAGAAACTATGGCTACACCTTC. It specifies CSARELAVGATERNYGYTF.

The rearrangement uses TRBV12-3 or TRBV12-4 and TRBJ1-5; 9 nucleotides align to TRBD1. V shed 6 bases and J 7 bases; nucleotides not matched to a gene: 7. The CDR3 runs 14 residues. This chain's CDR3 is CASSPPTGGQPQHF. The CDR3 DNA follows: TGTGCCAGCAGCCCCCCGACAGGGGGGCAGCCCCAGCATTTT.

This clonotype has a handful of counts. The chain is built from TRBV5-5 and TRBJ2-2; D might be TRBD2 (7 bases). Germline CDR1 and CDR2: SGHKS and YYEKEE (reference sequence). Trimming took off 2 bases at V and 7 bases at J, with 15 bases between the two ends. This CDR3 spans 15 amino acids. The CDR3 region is CASSFAPGGRGELFF. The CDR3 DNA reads TGTGCCAGCAGCTTCGCCCCGGGGGGCCGCGGGGAGCTGTTTTTT.

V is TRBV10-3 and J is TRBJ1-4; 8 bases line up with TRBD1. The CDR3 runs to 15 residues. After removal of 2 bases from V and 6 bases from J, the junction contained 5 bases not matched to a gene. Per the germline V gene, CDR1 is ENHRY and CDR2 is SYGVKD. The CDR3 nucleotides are TGTGCCATCAGTGAGGGACAGGGCCGTGATGAAAAACTGTTTTTT. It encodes CAISEGQGRDEKLFF.

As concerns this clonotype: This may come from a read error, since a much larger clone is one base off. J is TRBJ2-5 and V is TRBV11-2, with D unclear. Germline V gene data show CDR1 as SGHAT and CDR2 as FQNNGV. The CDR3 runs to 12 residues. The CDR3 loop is CTSSRSVETQYF. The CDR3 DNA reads TGTACCAGCAGCCGCTCAGTCGAGACCCAGTACTTC.

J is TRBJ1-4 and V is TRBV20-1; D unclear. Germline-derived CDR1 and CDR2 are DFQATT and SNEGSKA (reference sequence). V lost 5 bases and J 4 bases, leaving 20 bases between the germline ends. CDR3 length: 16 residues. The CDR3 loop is CSADTLEGRHNEKLFF. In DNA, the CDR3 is TGCAGTGCTGATACACTCGAAGGACGTCATAATGAAAAACTGTTTTTT.

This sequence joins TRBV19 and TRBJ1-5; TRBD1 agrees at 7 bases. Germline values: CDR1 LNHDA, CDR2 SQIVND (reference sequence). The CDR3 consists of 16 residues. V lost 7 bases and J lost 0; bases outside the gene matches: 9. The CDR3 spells CASIPGTEYSNQPQHF. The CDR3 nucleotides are TGTGCCAGTATCCCGGGGACAGAGTATAGCAATCAGCCCCAGCATTTT.

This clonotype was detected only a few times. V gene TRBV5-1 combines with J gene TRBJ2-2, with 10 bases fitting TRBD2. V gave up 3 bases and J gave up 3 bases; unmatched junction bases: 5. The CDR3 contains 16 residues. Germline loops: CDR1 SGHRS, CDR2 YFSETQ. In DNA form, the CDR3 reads TGCGCCAGCAGCTCCCCTAGCGGGGGATACACCGGGGAGCTGTTTTTT. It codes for CASSSPSGGYTGELFF.

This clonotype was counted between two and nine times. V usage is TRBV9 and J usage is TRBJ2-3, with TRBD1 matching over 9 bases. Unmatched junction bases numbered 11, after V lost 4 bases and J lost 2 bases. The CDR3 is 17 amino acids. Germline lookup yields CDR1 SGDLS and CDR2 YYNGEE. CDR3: CASSPEGTGTPTDTQYF. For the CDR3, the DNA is TGTGCCAGCAGCCCCGAGGGGACAGGGACCCCCACAGATACGCAGTATTTT.

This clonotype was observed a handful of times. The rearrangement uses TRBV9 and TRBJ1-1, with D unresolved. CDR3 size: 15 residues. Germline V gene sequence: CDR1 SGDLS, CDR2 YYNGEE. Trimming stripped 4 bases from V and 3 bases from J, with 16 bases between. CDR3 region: CASSLSGTPDTEAFF. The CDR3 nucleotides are TGTGCCAGCAGCCTCTCGGGAACCCCGGACACTGAAGCTTTCTTT.

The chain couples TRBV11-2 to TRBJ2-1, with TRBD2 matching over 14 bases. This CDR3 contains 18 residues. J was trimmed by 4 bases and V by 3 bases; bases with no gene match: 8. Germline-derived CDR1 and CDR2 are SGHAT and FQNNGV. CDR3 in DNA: TGTGCCAGCAGCTTTGGGACTAGCGGGAGCTTGCTTTACAATGAGCAGTTCTTC. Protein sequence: CASSFGTSGSLLYNEQFF.

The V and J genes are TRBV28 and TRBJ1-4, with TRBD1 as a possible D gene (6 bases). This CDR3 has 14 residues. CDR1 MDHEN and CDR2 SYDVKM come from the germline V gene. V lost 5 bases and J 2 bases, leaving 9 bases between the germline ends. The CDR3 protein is CASSTTGTNEKLFF. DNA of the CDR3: TGTGCCAGCAGTACTACAGGGACTAATGAAAAACTGTTTTTT.

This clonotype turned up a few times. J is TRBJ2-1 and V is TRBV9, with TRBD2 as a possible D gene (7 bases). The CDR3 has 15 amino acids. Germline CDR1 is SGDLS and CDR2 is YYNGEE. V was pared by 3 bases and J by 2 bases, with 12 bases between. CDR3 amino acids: CASSDGGAAYNEQFF. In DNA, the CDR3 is TGTGCCAGCAGCGATGGGGGGGCGGCCTACAATGAGCAGTTCTTC.

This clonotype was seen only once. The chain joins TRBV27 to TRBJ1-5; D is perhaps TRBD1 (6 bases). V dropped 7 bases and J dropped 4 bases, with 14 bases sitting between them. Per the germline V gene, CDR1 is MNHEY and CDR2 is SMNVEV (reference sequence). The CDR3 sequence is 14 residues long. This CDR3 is CASKPGQTNQPQHF. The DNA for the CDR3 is TGTGCCAGCAAACCCGGACAGACGAATCAGCCCCAGCATTTT.

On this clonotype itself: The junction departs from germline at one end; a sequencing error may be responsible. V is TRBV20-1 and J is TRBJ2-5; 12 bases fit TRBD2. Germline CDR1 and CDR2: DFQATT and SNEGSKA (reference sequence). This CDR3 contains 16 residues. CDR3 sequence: CSARGASGRDQETQYF. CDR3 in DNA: TGCAGTGCGAGAGGCGCTAGCGGGAGGGACCAAGAGACCCAGTACTTC.

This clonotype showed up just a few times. The DNA of the CDR3 is TGCGCCAGCAGCCCGGGGACAGGGAACATGCAAGAGACCCAGTACTTC. Encoded protein: CASSPGTGNMQETQYF. V usage is TRBV5-1 and J usage is TRBJ2-5, with TRBD1 matching 9 bases. This CDR3 comprises 16 residues. Germline CDR1 and CDR2: SGHRS and YFSETQ. The J segment lost 2 bases and the V segment lost 4 bases, leaving 9 bases of the junction unmatched.

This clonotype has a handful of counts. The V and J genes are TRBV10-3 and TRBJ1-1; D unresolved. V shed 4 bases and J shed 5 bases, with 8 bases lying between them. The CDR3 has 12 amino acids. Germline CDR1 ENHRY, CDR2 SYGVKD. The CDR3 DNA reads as TGTGCCATCAGTGCGGGATTGACTGAAGCTTTCTTT. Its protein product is CAISAGLTEAFF.

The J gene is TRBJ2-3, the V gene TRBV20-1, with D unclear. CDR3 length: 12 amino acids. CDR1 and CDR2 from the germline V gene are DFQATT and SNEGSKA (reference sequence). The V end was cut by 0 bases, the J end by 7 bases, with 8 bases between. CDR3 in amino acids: CSARDFGYTQYF. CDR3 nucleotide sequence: TGCAGTGCTAGAGATTTTGGATATACGCAGTATTTT.

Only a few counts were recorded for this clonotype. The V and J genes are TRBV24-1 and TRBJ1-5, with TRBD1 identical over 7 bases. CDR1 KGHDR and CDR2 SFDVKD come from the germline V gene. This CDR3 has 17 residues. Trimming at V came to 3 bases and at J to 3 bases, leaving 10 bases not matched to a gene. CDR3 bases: TGTGCCACCAGTGATGGACAGGCCCGATGGAACAATCAGCCCCAGCATTTT. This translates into CATSDGQARWNNQPQHF.

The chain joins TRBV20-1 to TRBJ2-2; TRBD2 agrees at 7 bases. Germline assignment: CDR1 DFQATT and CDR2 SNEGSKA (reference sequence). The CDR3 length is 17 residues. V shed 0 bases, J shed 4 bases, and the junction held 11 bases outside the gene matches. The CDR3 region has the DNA TGCAGTGCTAGAGACGAACGGACTAGAAGGAGCACCGGGGAGCTGTTTTTT. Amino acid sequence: CSARDERTRRSTGELFF.

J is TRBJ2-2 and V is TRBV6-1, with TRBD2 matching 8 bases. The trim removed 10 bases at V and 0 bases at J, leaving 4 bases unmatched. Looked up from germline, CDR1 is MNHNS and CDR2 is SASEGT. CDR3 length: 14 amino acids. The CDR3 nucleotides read TGTGCCACCGAGCGGGGGACGAACACCGGGGAGCTGTTTTTT. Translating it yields CATERGTNTGELFF.

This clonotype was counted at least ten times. CDR3 DNA sequence: TGTGCCATCAGTGGCGACGGGGCTTTCTCTGGAAACACCATATATTTT. Translating it yields CAISGDGAFSGNTIYF. The chain couples TRBV10-3 to TRBJ1-3; perhaps TRBD1 as D (5 bases). Trimming removed 4 bases from V and 0 bases from J, with 13 bases in between. The CDR3 sequence is 16 residues long. The germline V gene encodes CDR1 ENHRY and CDR2 SYGVKD.

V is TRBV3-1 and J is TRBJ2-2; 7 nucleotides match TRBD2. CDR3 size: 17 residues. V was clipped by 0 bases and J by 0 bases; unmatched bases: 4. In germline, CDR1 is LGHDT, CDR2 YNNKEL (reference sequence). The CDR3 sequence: CASSQEASGTNTGELFF. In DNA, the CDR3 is TGTGCCAGCAGCCAAGAGGCTAGCGGAACGAACACCGGGGAGCTGTTTTTT. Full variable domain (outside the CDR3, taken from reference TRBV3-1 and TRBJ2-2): DTAVSQTPKYLVTQMGNDKSIKCEQNLGHDTMYWYKQDSKKFLKIMFSYNNKELIINETVPNRFSPKSPDKAHLNLHINSLELGDSAVYFCASSQEASGTNTGELFFGEGSRLTVL.

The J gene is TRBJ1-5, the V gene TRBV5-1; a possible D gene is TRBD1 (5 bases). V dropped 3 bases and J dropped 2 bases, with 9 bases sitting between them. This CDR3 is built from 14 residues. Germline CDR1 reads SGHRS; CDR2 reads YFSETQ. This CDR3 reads CASSWGDGNQPQHF. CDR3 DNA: TGCGCCAGCAGCTGGGGGGATGGCAATCAGCCCCAGCATTTT.